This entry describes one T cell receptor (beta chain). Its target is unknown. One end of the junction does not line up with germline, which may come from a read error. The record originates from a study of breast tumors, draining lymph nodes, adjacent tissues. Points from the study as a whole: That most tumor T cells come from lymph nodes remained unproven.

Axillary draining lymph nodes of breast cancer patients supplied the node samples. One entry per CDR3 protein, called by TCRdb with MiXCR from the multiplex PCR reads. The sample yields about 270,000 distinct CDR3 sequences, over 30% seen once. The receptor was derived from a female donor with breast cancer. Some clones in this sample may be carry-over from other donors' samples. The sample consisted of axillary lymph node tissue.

The CDR3 loop is CASSRDWRGRNQPQHF. In DNA, the CDR3 is TGTGCCAGCAGCCGAGACTGGAGGGGCCGCAATCAGCCCCAGCACTTT. The chain recombines TRBV4-2 with TRBJ1-5; tentatively, D is TRBD1 (5 bases). CDR3 size: 16 residues. Per the germline V gene, CDR1 is LGHNA and CDR2 is YNFKEQ.